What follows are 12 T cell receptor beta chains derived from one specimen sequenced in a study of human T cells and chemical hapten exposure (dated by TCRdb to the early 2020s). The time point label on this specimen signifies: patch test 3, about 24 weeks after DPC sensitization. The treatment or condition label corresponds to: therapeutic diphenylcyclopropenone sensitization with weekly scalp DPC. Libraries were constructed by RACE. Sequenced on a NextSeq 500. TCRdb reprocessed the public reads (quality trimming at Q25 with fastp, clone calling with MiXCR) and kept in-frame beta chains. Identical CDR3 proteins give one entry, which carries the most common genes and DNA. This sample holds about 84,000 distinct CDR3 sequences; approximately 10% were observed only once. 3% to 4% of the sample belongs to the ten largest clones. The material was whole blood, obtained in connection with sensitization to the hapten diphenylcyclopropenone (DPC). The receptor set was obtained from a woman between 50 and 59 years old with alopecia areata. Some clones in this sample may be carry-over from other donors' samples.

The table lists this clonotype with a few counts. CDR3 DNA: TGTGCCAGCAGCTTAAGTGGGAGACAAGATACGCAGTATTTT. It specifies CASSLSGRQDTQYF. This chain uses TRBV11-2 with TRBJ2-3; D may be TRBD2 (5 bases). V shed 2 bases and J shed 5 bases, with 11 bases lying between them. CDR1 SGHAT and CDR2 FQNNGV come from the germline V gene. The CDR3 consists of 14 residues. Based on the CDR3 plus reference TRBV11-2 and TRBJ2-3, the full variable domain is EAGVAQSPRYKIIEKRQSVAFWCNPISGHATLYWYQQILGQGPKLLIQFQNNGVVDDSQLPKDRFSAERLKGVDSTLKIQPAKLEDSAVYLCASSLSGRQDTQYFGPGTRLTVL.

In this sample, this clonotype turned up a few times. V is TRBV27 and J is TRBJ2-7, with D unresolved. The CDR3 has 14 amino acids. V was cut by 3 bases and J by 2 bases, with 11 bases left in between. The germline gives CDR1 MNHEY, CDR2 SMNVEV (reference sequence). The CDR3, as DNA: TGTGCCAGCAGTTTTTCCACTGTAGCCTACGAGCAGTACTTC. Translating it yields CASSFSTVAYEQYF.

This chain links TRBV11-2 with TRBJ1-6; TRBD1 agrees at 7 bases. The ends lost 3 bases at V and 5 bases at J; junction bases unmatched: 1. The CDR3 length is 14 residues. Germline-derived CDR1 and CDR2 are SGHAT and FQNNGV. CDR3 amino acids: CASSFTGDNSPLHF. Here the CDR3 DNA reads TGTGCCAGCAGCTTCACAGGGGATAATTCACCCCTCCACTTT.

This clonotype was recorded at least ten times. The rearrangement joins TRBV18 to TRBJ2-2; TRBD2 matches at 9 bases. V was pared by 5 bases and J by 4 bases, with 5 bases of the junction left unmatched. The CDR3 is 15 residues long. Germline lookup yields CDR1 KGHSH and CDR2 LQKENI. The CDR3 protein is CASSSKAGGTGELFF. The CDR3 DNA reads TGTGCCAGCTCATCCAAAGCGGGAGGCACCGGGGAGCTGTTTTTT.

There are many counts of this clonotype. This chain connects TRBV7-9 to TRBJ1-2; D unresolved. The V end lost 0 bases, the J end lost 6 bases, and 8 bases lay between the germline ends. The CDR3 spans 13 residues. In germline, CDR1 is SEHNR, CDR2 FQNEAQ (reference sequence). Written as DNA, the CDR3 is TGTGCCAGCAGCTTAGCAGGGTTCGATGGCTACACCTTC. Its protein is CASSLAGFDGYTF.

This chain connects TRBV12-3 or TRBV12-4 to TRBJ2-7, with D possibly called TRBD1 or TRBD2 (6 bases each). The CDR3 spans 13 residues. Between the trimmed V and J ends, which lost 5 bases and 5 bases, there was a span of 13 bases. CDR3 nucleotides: TGTGCCAGCAGTATCCCGGGGGCCCACGAGCAGTACTTC. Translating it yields CASSIPGAHEQYF.

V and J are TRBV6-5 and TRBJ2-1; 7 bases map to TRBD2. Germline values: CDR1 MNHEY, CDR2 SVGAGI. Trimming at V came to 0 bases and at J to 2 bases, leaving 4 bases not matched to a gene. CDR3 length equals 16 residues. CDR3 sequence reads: CASSYSTSLTYNEQFF. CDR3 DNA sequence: TGTGCCAGCAGTTACTCGACTAGCCTAACCTACAATGAGCAGTTCTTC.

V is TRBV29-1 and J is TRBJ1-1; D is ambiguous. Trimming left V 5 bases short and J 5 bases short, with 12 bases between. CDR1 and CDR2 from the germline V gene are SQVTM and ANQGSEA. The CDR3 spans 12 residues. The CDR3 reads CSVHPDRTEAFF. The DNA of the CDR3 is TGCAGCGTTCACCCGGATAGGACTGAAGCTTTCTTT.

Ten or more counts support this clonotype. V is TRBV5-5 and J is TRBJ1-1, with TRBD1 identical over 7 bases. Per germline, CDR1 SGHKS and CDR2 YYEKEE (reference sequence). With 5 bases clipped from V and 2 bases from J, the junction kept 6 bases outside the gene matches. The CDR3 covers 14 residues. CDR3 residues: CASSHRDRNTEAFF. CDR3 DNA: TGTGCCAGCAGTCACCGGGACAGAAACACTGAAGCTTTCTTT.

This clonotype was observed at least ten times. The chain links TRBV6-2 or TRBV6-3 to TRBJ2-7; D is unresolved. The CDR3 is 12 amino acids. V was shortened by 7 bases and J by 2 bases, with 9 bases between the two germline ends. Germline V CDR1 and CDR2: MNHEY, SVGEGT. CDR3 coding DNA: TGTGCCAGCAACGACCAGGCCTACGAGCAGTACTTC. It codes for CASNDQAYEQYF.

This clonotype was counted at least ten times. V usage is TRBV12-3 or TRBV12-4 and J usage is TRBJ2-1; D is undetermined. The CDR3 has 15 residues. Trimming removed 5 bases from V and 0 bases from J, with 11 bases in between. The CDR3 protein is CASSPRLSSYNEQFF. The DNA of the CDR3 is TGTGCCAGCAGTCCACGCTTAAGCTCCTACAATGAGCAGTTCTTC.

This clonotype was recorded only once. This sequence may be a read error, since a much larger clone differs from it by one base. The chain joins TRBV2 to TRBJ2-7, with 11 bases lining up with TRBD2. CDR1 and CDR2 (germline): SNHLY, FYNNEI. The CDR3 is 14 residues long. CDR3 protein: CASSGGTSGYQQYF. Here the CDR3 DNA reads TGTGCCAGCAGTGGGGGGACTAGCGGCTACCAGCAGTACTTC.